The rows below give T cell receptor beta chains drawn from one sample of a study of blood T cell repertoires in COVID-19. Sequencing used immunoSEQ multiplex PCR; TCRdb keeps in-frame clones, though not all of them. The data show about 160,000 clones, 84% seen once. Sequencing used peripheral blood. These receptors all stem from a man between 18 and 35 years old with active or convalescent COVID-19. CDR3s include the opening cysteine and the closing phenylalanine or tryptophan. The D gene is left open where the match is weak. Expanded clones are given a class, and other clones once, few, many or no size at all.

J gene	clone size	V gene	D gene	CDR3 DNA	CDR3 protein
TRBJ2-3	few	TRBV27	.	TGTGCCAGCAGTTTGGGCTCCCCGGGACTTCACACAGATACGCAGTATTTT	CASSLGSPGLHTDTQYF
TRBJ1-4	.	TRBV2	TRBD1	TGTGCCAGCAGTACTGACAGGGCCTCTAATGAAAAACTGTTTTTT	CASSTDRASNEKLFF
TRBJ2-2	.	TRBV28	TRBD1	TGTGCCAGCAGTTACCAGGGGGCACTTGAGCGCACCGGGGAGCTGTTTTTT	CASSYQGALERTGELFF
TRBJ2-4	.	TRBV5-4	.	TGTGCCAGCAGCTTGGGGCAGGGTCTAACCAAAAACATTCAGTACTTC	CASSLGQGLTKNIQYF
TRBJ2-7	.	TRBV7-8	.	TGTGCCAGCAGCTTTGGAGGGAGTTCCTACGAGCAGTACTTC	CASSFGGSSYEQYF
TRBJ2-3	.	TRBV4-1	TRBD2	TGCGCCAGCAGCCAAGTTGCGGGAGGCTATACCGGGGCTTACACAGATACGCAGTATTTT	CASSQVAGGYTGAYTDTQYF
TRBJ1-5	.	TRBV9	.	TGTGCCAGCAGCGTAGCCCCCGTTGTTCCACGCAGGGGAAGCAATCAGCCCCAGCATTTT	CASSVAPVVPRRGSNQPQHF
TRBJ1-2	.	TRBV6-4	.	TGTGCCAGCAGTGAGGTTCAGGGGCTGGGTGGCTACACCTTC	CASSEVQGLGGYTF
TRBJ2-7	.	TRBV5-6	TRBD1	TGTGCCAGCAGCTTTGGCTCCATGGAGGGACAGGGGAACTACGAGCAGTACTTC	CASSFGSMEGQGNYEQYF
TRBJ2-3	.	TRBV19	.	TGTGCCAGTAGTATCGGTCTAGACACAGATACGCAGTATTTT	CASSIGLDTDTQYF
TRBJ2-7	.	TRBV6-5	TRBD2	TGTGCCAGCAGAGGGCCGGGGGGTTGGGAGCAGTACTTC	CASRGPGGWEQYF
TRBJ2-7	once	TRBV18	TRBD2	TGTGCCAGCTCACCAAGGGGGACTAGCGGGAGGAAATTGGTACGGGAGCAGTACTTC	CASSPRGTSGRKLVREQYF
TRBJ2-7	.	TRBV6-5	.	TGTGCCACTTTAGGAGGAAAGGGCTACGAGCAGTACTTC	CATLGGKGYEQYF
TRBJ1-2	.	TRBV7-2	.	TGTGCCAGCAGCTTTCTAGGCAGGGATTATGGCTACACCTTC	CASSFLGRDYGYTF
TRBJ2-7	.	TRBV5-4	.	TGTGCCAGCAGCTCCCGGACTGGCTCCTACGAGCAGTACTTC	CASSSRTGSYEQYF
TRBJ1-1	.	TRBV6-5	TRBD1	TGTGCCACTAAGACAGGGATGAACACTGAAGCTTTCTTT	CATKTGMNTEAFF
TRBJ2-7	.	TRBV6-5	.	TGTGCCAGCAGGACAGCCTACGAGCAGTACTTC	CASRTAYEQYF
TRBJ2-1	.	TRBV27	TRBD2	TGTGCCAGCGGGGAACTGAGCGGGAAGAACTACAATGAGCAGTTCTTC	CASGELSGKNYNEQFF
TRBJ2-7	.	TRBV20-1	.	TGCAGTGCTAGTTACGGGAGCCCCACTGAGGAGCAGTACTTC	CSASYGSPTEEQYF
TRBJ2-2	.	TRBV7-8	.	TGTGCCAGCAGCTTAGTAGCGGCCGGGGAGCTGTTTTTT	CASSLVAAGELFF
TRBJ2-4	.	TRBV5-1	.	TGCGCCAGCAGCTTACTAGCCAAAAACATTCAGTACTTC	CASSLLAKNIQYF
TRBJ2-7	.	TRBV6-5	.	TGTGCCAGCAGTAAACAGGGAAGCGAGCAGTACTTC	CASSKQGSEQYF
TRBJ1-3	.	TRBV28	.	TGTGCCAGCAGTGTCAGCTCTGGAAACACCATATATTTT	CASSVSSGNTIYF
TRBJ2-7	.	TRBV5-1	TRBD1	TGCGCCAGCAGCTTAGGACAGGGGACGGACGAGCAGTACTTC	CASSLGQGTDEQYF
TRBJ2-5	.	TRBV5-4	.	TGTGCCAGCAGCTTGGTGTCCGTCCAAGAGACCCAGTACTTC	CASSLVSVQETQYF
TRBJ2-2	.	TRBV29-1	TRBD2	TGCAGCGTTGTGAAAAACGGGAGGGGCGCCGGGGAGCTGTTTTTT	CSVVKNGRGAGELFF
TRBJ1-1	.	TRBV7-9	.	TGTGCCAGCAGCTTATCGGGGGACGCGGGGCATGAAGCTTTCTTT	CASSLSGDAGHEAFF
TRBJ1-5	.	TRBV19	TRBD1	TGTGCCAGTAGGCATTACAGGGGGCATCAGCCCCAGCATTTT	CASRHYRGHQPQHF
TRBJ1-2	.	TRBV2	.	TGTGCCAGCACCCCTGGGAGGGATGAGGGTGGCTACACCTTC	CASTPGRDEGGYTF
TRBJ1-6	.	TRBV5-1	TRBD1	TGCGCCAGCAGCCCATCAGGGACAGGTGGTTCACCCCTCCACTTT	CASSPSGTGGSPLHF
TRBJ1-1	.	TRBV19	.	TGTGCCAGTAGTATTAACCCAGGGGTAGTAGCTGAAGCTTTCTTT	CASSINPGVVAEAFF
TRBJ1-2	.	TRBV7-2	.	TGTGCCAGCAGCTCTAGCTTGAGAGGATGGATCGATGGCTACACCTTC	CASSSSLRGWIDGYTF
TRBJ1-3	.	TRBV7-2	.	TGTGCCAGCAGATCTTACACGTCTGGAAACACCATATATTTT	CASRSYTSGNTIYF
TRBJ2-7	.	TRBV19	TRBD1	TGTGCCAGCGCATCTCTCGGGGACAGAAAAAGAACCTACGAGCAGTACTTC	CASASLGDRKRTYEQYF
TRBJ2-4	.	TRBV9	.	TGTGCCAGCAGCGCCGGGTCTTTGGTGGGCATTCAGTACTTC	CASSAGSLVGIQYF
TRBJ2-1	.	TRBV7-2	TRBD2	TGTGCCAGCAGCTTAGTGCCGGGGACTAGCGGGAGTAATGAGCAGTTCTTC	CASSLVPGTSGSNEQFF
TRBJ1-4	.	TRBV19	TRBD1	TGTGCCAGTAGTATGTGGGACAGTGGAGAAAAACTGTTTTTT	CASSMWDSGEKLFF
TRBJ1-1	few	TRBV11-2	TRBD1	TGTGCCAGCAGCTTAGACAGGGGGCTGAACACTGAAGCTTTCTTT	CASSLDRGLNTEAFF
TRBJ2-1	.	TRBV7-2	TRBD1	TGTGCCAGCGGAGACAGGGGAGTCTACAATGAGCAGTTCTTC	CASGDRGVYNEQFF
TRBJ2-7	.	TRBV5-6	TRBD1	TGTGCCAGCAGCCCTACGGGGACAGGGGTCCACGAGCAGTACTTC	CASSPTGTGVHEQYF
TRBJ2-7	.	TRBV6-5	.	TGTGCCAGCAGTTACGGTCGGGGCGAGCAGTACTTC	CASSYGRGEQYF
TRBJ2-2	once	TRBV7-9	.	TGTGCCAGCAGCAATATGGTGCGGGAGAACACCGGGGAGCTGTTTTTT	CASSNMVRENTGELFF